The present T cell receptor (beta chain) was sequenced within a study of blood T cells in healthy people across ages (dated by TCRdb to about 2015). Study-wide context: Template switching captured roughly one uniquely barcoded TCR beta cDNA molecule per two T cells in model experiments. To track age-related changes in TCR beta repertoire diversity, the study relied on deep sequencing normalized with unique cDNA molecular identifiers. The donors were divided into four age groups: young (average roughly 17 years), middle-aged (over 35), aged (approximately 62) and long-lived (approximately 74). To avoid experimental bias, donors of different ages were distributed randomly across sequencing lanes. For two donors (one aged 18 to 30 and one aged 80 or older), the study analyzed two additional independent replicas of 1 million unique cDNA reads from the same blood draw. General study outcomes and caveats: Because profiling used bulk unsorted PBMCs, naive and antigen-experienced compartments could not be compared conclusively. The percentage of naive T cells measured by flow cytometry correlated strongly with observed TCR beta diversity. As age increased, observed TCR beta diversity per million T cells dropped in a roughly linear way, and a significant reduction was already evident by age 40. The CMV infection status of donors was not known, potentially confounding age-related changes in expanded clonotypes. Total diversity estimates from one million sequenced T cells were considered lower bounds and underestimates. Compared with the aged group, the long-lived group had more naive CD4+ T cells, fewer expanded clones and increased TCR diversity, suggesting age selection.

The donors were roughly 40 Caucasian individuals from Russia, aged 6 to 90 years, who were systemically healthy. Each donor gave 8 to 10 milliliters of peripheral blood, drawn into EDTA-treated Vacutainer tubes. Ficoll-Paque density-gradient centrifugation was used to isolate PBMCs, with at least 6.5 million obtained per sample. Trizol reagent was used to extract total RNA from the PBMCs, yielding at least 6 micrograms per sample. Naive CD45RAhigh/CD27high T cell percentages were measured by flow cytometry on a PBMC aliquot from every donor. The germline V gene encodes CDR1 DFQATT and CDR2 SNEGSKA (reference sequence). The CDR3 has 15 amino acids, counting the end cysteine and phenylalanine. The DNA shown is the 45-base CDR3, in frame from base 1. The trim is 3 bases for V and 0 bases for J, with a gap of 15 bases between the germline ends. Library method: 5' RACE. Instrument on record: Illumina HiSeq 2500. The second PCR ran for roughly 7 to 11 cycles and used a J-beta primer mix along with a sample-barcoded 5' primer. A unique molecular identifier was introduced onto each TCR beta cDNA molecule by a template-switch 5' adaptor carrying 12 random nucleotides. Each sample yielded at least 2.5 million CDR3-containing paired-end reads. First-strand cDNA was synthesized from all RNA with the Mint cDNA synthesis kit, primed by a TRBC-specific oligonucleotide. Following uracil-DNA glycosylase treatment, all cDNA underwent a first 18-cycle PCR with the universal primers M1SS and BC2_uni_R. For the original study's pipeline: Normalization of each sample was performed by random selection of 1 million high-quality reads, each carrying a distinct molecular identifier. Reads sharing molecular identifiers were discarded rather than binned into consensus sequences. MiTCR, set to a Q25 quality threshold and the strictest error-elimination algorithm, was used for CDR3 identification, clonotype clustering and error correction. A nonparametric unseen species model with Euler transformation was used to estimate a lower bound on total TCR beta diversity. The public sequencing data were trimmed at Q25 with fastp and processed into clonotypes with MiXCR by TCRdb, which kept only in-frame beta chains. Each CDR3 protein appears once, grouped with its most common genes and DNA. These V and J calls are TCRdb output, not the study's own analysis. This sample is represented by about 1.6 million distinct CDR3 sequences; roughly 32% of them were singletons. Of the sample, about 10% is held by the ten largest clones.

Worth noting for this clonotype: Its cognate antigen has yet to be identified. Within one base of it there is no much larger clone, and no base qualities were kept.

Rearrangement joined TRBV20-1 to TRBJ2-7; the D gene is tentatively TRBD1 or TRBD2, each matching 5 bases. Sequencing was done on a sample of blood. The sequence came from a woman aged 25 to 39 in good health. The CDR3 amino acid sequence is: CSARARGASSYEQYF. Here is the DNA: TGCAGTGCTAGGGCTCGGGGCGCCAGCTCCTACGAGCAGTACTTC.